What follows are 18 T cell receptor beta chains derived from one specimen sequenced in a study of cytomegalovirus exposure and HLA in healthy donors. Vbeta (60) and Jbeta (13) primers were used in the PCR. The data were produced by immunoSEQ multiplex PCR, yet TCRdb's version contains in-frame clones alone and is incomplete. The sample includes more than 100,000 clones. Sequenced sample: PBMCs. All receptors derive from a man aged 40-50 years in good health and CMV-seronegative.

A word on this clone: The same CDR3 is also encoded by other DNA sequences in this sample. V usage is TRBV6-5 and J usage is TRBJ2-3, with TRBD1 identical over 8 bases. Germline-derived CDR1 and CDR2 are MNHEY and SVGAGI. J lost 2 bases, V lost 6 bases, and 7 bases had no gene match. The CDR3 extends over 15 amino acids. The CDR3 is CASSYGTGDTDTQYF. The CDR3 DNA is TGTGCCAGCAGCTACGGGACAGGAGACACAGATACGCAGTATTTT.

The chain is built from TRBV11-2 and TRBJ2-1; TRBD2 agrees at 7 bases. The CDR3 runs 15 residues. V shed 1 base, J shed 12 bases, and the junction held 12 bases outside the gene matches. Germline CDR1 reads SGHAT; CDR2 reads FQNNGV. Here the CDR3 reads CASSLVLAEAGGQFF. CDR3 DNA: TGTGCCAGCAGCTTAGTTCTAGCGGAGGCCGGGGGGCAGTTCTTC.

V usage is TRBV10-3 and J usage is TRBJ1-4; a weak D match, TRBD1 (5 bases). Per germline, CDR1 ENHRY and CDR2 SYGVKD. This CDR3 region has 16 residues. V was pared by 0 bases and J by 3 bases, with 11 bases between. The CDR3 sequence is CAISESSGGANEKLFF. The CDR3 region has the DNA TGTGCCATCAGTGAGTCTAGCGGGGGAGCTAATGAAAAACTGTTTTTT.

This chain links TRBV6-1 with TRBJ2-5, with D unclear. TRBJ2-7 matches the DNA end more closely, so the J call is doubtful. CDR3 length: 14 residues. Germline V gene sequence: CDR1 MNHNS, CDR2 SASEGT. The CDR3: CASSGAVHSYEQYF. Written as DNA, the CDR3 is TGTGCCAGCAGTGGGGCAGTGCACTCCTACGAGCAGTACTTC.

This chain connects TRBV19 to TRBJ2-1; the match to TRBD1 covers 7 bases. After removal of 6 bases from V and 5 bases from J, the junction contained 13 bases not matched to a gene. There are 16 residues in the CDR3. CDR1 is LNHDA and CDR2 is SQIVND in the germline V gene (reference sequence). The CDR3 nucleotides are TGTGCCAGTAGCCCCCGGACAGGTTTAAAGGACAATGAGCAGTTCTTC. Its translation is CASSPRTGLKDNEQFF.

V usage is TRBV5-6 and J usage is TRBJ2-7; D may be TRBD2 (5 bases). CDR3 length: 12 residues. The germline gives CDR1 SGHDT, CDR2 YYEEEE. Trimming removed 1 base at V and 6 bases at J, with 8 bases between. The CDR3 sequence: CASSLSRGEQYF. CDR3 DNA: TGTGCCAGCAGCTTGTCACGGGGCGAGCAGTACTTC.

The chain links TRBV5-1 to TRBJ2-5; 12 nucleotides match TRBD2. The DNA end is a closer match to TRBJ2-7, so the J assignment may be wrong. The CDR3 extends over 16 amino acids. The germline CDR1 and CDR2 sequences are SGHRS and YFSETQ. The CDR3 region is CASSSRLAGALYEQYF. CDR3 nucleotides: TGCGCCAGCAGCTCTCGACTAGCGGGGGCCCTATACGAGCAGTACTTC.

The genes are TRBV6-1 and TRBJ1-1; D is undetermined. The V end was cut by 2 bases, the J end by 5 bases, with 9 bases between. Germline lookup yields CDR1 MNHNS and CDR2 SASEGT. The CDR3 extends over 13 amino acids. In DNA, the CDR3 is TGTGCCAGCAGTGAAAGCCAGGTGACTGAAGCTTTCTTT. Its protein is CASSESQVTEAFF.

The rearrangement joins TRBV7-9 to TRBJ2-3; TRBD2 agrees at 9 bases. With V trimmed by 5 bases and J by 0 bases, 15 bases remained unmatched. The CDR3 covers 19 residues. CDR1 is SEHNR and CDR2 is FQNEAQ in the germline V gene (reference sequence). The CDR3, as DNA: TGTGCCAGCAGCCCCGGGACCACCTCTAGCGGGACTAGCACAGATACGCAGTATTTT. Translating it yields CASSPGTTSSGTSTDTQYF.

The J gene is TRBJ2-7, the V gene TRBV7-2; 9 bases map to TRBD2. Germline CDR1 SGHTA, CDR2 FQGNSA. Trimming took 6 bases from V and 2 from J; bases not matched to a gene: 5. The CDR3 totals 14 residues. The CDR3 protein is CASRTGGGAYEQYF. The CDR3 coding sequence is TGTGCCAGCAGGACGGGCGGGGGGGCCTACGAGCAGTACTTC.

The V gene is TRBV11-2, the J gene TRBJ2-7; unclear D gene. V was cut by 5 bases and J by 0 bases, with 14 bases left in between. CDR1 and CDR2 from the germline V gene are SGHAT and FQNNGV. This CDR3 spans 15 amino acids. CDR3 amino acids: CASSETPRYSYEQYF. The CDR3 DNA follows: TGTGCCAGCAGCGAAACACCGCGGTACTCCTACGAGCAGTACTTC.

The gene calls are TRBV9 and TRBJ2-5, with D tentatively TRBD2 (7 bases). Germline-derived CDR1 and CDR2 are SGDLS and YYNGEE. V dropped 3 bases and J dropped 2 bases, with 14 bases sitting between them. The CDR3 runs 15 residues. The CDR3 region is CASSASGGPQETQYF. DNA of the CDR3: TGTGCCAGCAGCGCATCGGGGGGCCCGCAAGAGACCCAGTACTTC.

The rearrangement links TRBV27 to TRBJ2-1; 14 bases line up with TRBD2. V shed 5 bases and J 8 bases; nucleotides not matched to a gene: 5. This CDR3 spans 15 amino acids. Germline values: CDR1 MNHEY, CDR2 SMNVEV (reference sequence). CDR3 nucleotides: TGTGCCAGCAGTCAGGGACTAGCGGGGGTACATGAGCAGTTCTTC. The encoded protein is CASSQGLAGVHEQFF.

The chain joins TRBV19 to TRBJ1-5; 8 bases match TRBD1. Germline-derived CDR1 and CDR2 are LNHDA and SQIVND (reference sequence). The CDR3 sequence is 13 residues long. J was trimmed by 6 bases and V by 3 bases; bases with no gene match: 1. CDR3 residues: CASSIQGAQPQHF. Here the CDR3 DNA reads TGTGCCAGTAGTATCCAGGGGGCTCAGCCCCAGCATTTT.

This chain connects TRBV7-2 to TRBJ2-5, with D possibly being TRBD2 (7 bases). Germline assignment: CDR1 SGHTA and CDR2 FQGNSA. Deletions cut 0 bases from V and 5 bases from J, with 16 bases between. This CDR3 comprises 16 residues. The CDR3 coding sequence is TGTGCCAGCAGCTTAGCATCGCGGGGGCGGTGGGAGACCCAGTACTTC. The encoded protein is CASSLASRGRWETQYF.

This chain uses TRBV9 with TRBJ2-7; D gene ambiguous. Germline CDR1 is SGDLS and CDR2 is YYNGEE. Trimming removed 0 bases at V and 0 bases at J, with 7 bases between. This CDR3 spans 14 amino acids. For the CDR3, the DNA is TGTGCCAGCAGCGTAGACCAGGACTCCTACGAGCAGTACTTC. It specifies CASSVDQDSYEQYF.

The chain has TRBV11-2 and TRBJ2-7, with 8 bases identical to TRBD1. CDR1 is SGHAT and CDR2 is FQNNGV in the germline V gene. J gave up 6 bases and V 1 base, and 5 bases lay outside the gene matches. The CDR3 has 14 residues. CDR3 in amino acids: CASSLVRTGFEQYF. The DNA for the CDR3 is TGTGCCAGCAGCTTAGTACGGACAGGGTTCGAGCAGTACTTC.

CDR3 sequence (DNA): TGTGCCAGCAGCCAATCCCCGGACAGGGTGGGCAATCAGCCCCAGCATTTT. It specifies CASSQSPDRVGNQPQHF. The chain recombines TRBV7-9 with TRBJ1-5; 8 bases are a match to TRBD1. There are 17 residues in the CDR3. Germline assignment: CDR1 SEHNR and CDR2 FQNEAQ (reference sequence). Unmatched junction bases numbered 11, after V lost 5 bases and J lost 2 bases.